This T cell receptor (beta chain) was identified in a study of blood T cell repertoires in COVID-19. Overall study: Collection of acute and convalescent COVID-19 samples took place in the United States, Italy and Spain.

The CDR3 runs 16 residues. Trimming took 2 bases from V and 1 from J; bases not matched to a gene: 3. CDR1 and CDR2 (germline): SGHTA, FQGNSA. The assay was immunoSEQ multiplex PCR, and TCRdb's table has in-frame clones only and misses some. The sample holds approximately 210,000 clones, just over 90% seen once. What was sequenced was peripheral blood. This sequence joins TRBV7-2 and TRBJ2-1, with TRBD2 matching over 9 bases. This receptor was obtained from a man aged 25-45 years with acute or convalescent COVID-19. CDR3 coding DNA: TGTGCCAGCAGCTTATGGCTAGCGGGGTCCTACAATGAGCAGTTCTTC. It yields the protein CASSLWLAGSYNEQFF.